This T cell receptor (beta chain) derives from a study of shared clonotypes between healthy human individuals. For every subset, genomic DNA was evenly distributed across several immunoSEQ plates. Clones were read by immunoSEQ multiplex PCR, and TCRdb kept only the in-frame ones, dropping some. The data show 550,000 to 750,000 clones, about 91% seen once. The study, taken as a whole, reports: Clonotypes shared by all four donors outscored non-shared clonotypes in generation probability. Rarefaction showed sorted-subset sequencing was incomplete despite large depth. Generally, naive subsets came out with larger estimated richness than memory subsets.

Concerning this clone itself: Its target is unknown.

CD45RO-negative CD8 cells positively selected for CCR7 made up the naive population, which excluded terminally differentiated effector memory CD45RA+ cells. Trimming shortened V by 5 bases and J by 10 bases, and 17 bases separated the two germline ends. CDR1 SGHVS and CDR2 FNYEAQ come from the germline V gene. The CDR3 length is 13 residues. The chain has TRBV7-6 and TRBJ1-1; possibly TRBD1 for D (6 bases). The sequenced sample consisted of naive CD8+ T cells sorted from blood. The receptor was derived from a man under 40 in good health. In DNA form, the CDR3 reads TGTGCCAGCAGCCCCCTGGAACAGGGTCGAGCTTTCTTT. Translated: CASSPLEQGRAFF.